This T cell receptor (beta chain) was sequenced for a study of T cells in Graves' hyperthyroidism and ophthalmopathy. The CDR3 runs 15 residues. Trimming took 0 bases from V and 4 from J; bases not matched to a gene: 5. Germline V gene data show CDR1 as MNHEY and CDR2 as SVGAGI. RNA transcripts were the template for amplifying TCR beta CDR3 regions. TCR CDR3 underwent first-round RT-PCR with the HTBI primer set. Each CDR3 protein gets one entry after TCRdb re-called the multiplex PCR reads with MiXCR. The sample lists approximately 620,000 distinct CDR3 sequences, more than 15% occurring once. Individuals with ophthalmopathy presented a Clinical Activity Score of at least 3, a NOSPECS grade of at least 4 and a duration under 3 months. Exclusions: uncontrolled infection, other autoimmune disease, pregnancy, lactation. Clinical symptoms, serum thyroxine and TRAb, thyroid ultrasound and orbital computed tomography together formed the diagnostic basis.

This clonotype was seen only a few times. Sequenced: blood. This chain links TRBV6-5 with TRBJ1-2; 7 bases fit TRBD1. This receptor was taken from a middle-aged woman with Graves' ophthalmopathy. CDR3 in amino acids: CASSYSDRISYGYTF. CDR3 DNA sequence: TGTGCCAGCAGTTACTCGGACAGGATCAGCTATGGCTACACCTTC.